This record looks at one T cell receptor (beta chain) sequence and its context. Antigen: not known. This sample was included in a study of T cells after yellow fever vaccination. Across the whole study: Fractions of low cell number were prepared using SMART-Seq v4 Ultra Low Input. General study findings and limits: A secondary response was less intense yet reached its peak sooner, at day 5 versus 15.

A single record per CDR3 protein comes from TCRdb applying MiXCR to the 5' RACE reads. This sample has about 120,000 distinct CDR3 sequences, with roughly 10% found just once. The material was CD8+ T cells sorted from PBMCs, obtained on the day of the yellow fever booster vaccination. The clonotype originates from a man between 18 and 35 years old who received the YFV17D yellow fever vaccine.

CDR3 protein: CASSPGFGNQPQHF. CDR3 DNA sequence: TGCGCCAGCAGCCCCGGGTTCGGCAATCAGCCCCAGCATTTT. V is TRBV5-1 and J is TRBJ1-5; no clear D gene. CDR1 and CDR2 from the germline V gene are SGHRS and YFSETQ. CDR3 length equals 14 residues. Trimming left V 4 bases short and J 2 bases short, with 10 bases between.